This T cell receptor beta chain was recovered during a study of post-analysis software for immune sequencing data (dated by TCRdb to about 2015). Background on the whole study: Relapsing-remitting, secondary progressive and progressive-relapsing multiple sclerosis were recorded as disease courses, and subtype annotation was lacking for some patients. A subset of samples was prepared in parallel using single-end sample barcoding, then pooled and co-amplified after Illumina adapter ligation. The patient repertoires were set against approximately 10 previously published healthy control repertoires from donors whose ages ranged from 6 to 25 years.

With respect to this clonotype: Its antigen remains unidentified. Base qualities are missing; no much larger clone stands one base away.

The research as a whole found: Direct clustering with F measure showed strong co-clustering of samples prepared in the same batch, prompting a batch-effect correction. Significantly lower normalized Chao1 diversity was found in multiple sclerosis patients than in controls, suggesting substantial peripheral T-cell clonal expansion. The control group was slightly older than the multiple sclerosis patient group. Significantly higher frequencies in patients than in controls were found for roughly five TRBV segments, including TRBV5-6, TRBV5-1 and TRBV20-1.

Library method: PCR. For sequencing, an Illumina HiSeq 2500 was employed. To reduce PCR and sequencing biases, unique molecular identifiers were incorporated into the TCR beta cDNA libraries. Approximately 500,000 cDNA molecules were obtained per 1 to 10 million input T cells, so each molecule approximated one T cell. The patient libraries were prepared and sequenced with the same protocol used for the earlier healthy control dataset. Samples belonging to the same batch were prepared together, multiplexed and sequenced on a shared HiSeq lane. As for the authors' bioinformatics: MIGEC was used to process the raw barcoded reads, and molecular identifier groups with only a single read were discarded before consensus assembly and CDR3 extraction. VDJtools was used for post-analysis of the clonotype tables, with diversity normalized by down-sampling every dataset to the smallest sample size. In repertoire overlap clustering, CDR3 amino acid sequences, but not nucleotide sequences, were matched to correct batch-related cross-sample contamination. TCRdb's own reprocessing of the public reads used fastp at Q25 and MiXCR and kept productive beta chains. CDR3 protein duplicates are merged, each entry listing the most common genes and DNA. The V and J calls shown here were made by TCRdb, not taken from the authors' results. Across this sample there are around 700,000 distinct CDR3 sequences, with 59% seen only once. Of the sample, over 9% falls within the top ten clones.

TCR beta repertoires were profiled from peripheral blood of about a dozen young patients with multiple sclerosis to demonstrate the VDJtools post-analysis software. The multiple sclerosis patients were children and adolescents between roughly 6 and 16 years of age. Spanning cysteine to phenylalanine, the CDR3 consists of 16 amino acids. This entry keeps only the CDR3 DNA: 48 bases, framed from base 1. Per the germline V gene, SQVTM is the CDR1 and ANQGSEA is the CDR2. The germline V and J ends show losses of 2 bases and 4 bases respectively, and no gene match explains 7 bases of the junction. The TCR was taken from a girl aged 2-15 years with multiple sclerosis. The chain is made from TRBV29-1 and TRBJ2-5; TRBD2 lines up with 13 middle nucleotides. The specimen sequenced was blood. The sequenced DNA is TGCAGCGTTGAAATATTAAGGACTAGCGGGGGAGAGACCCAGTACTTC. This translates into CSVEILRTSGGETQYF.